Listed here are 19 T cell receptor beta chains from one sample, sequenced in a study of T-cell reconstitution after alpha-beta-depleted transplantation in children. For TCRbeta, the library was prepared with unique molecular identifiers. TCRdb reprocessed the PCR reads with MiXCR, giving one entry per CDR3 protein. The sample has approximately 82,000 distinct CDR3 sequences; less than 20% are singletons. This sample comprised PBMCs, mostly from graft donor cells, obtained 360 days after TCRalphabeta/CD19-depleted stem cell transplant. The receptors were gathered from a male patient between 2 and 15 years old who had a stem cell transplant for acute lymphoblastic leukemia, so the T cells may come from the graft donor.

This clonotype turned up a few times. The V gene is TRBV7-8, the J gene TRBJ2-4; possible D gene TRBD1, 5 bases. CDR3 length: 12 residues. Between the trimmed V and J ends, which lost 4 bases and 9 bases, there was a span of 10 bases. Germline CDR1 SGHVS, CDR2 FQNEAQ. The CDR3 sequence is CASSSDRFIQYF. CDR3 bases: TGTGCCAGCAGCTCAGACAGATTCATTCAGTACTTC.

This clonotype occurred a few times. The chain carries TRBV5-1 and TRBJ2-7; D may be TRBD1 or TRBD2 (7 bases each). Germline CDR1 SGHRS, CDR2 YFSETQ. The germline V and J ends were trimmed by 2 bases and 4 bases, with 13 bases remaining between them. CDR3 size: 14 residues. CDR3 sequence reads: CASSLQGTIYEQYF. The CDR3 nucleotides read TGCGCCAGCAGCTTACAGGGGACTATATACGAGCAGTACTTC.

In its sample, this clonotype was seen once. The V gene is TRBV5-2, the J gene TRBJ2-7; the DNA was not used to check the table's D call, TRBD1. TRBV5-2 is an annotated pseudogene. This CDR3 is 17 amino acids long. The CDR3: CASSAGLGTGSPHEQYF. The CDR3 DNA reads TGTGCCAGCAGCGCGGGGCTCGGGACAGGGTCTCCCCACGAGCAGTACTTC.

In this sample, this clonotype turned up many times. This chain's CDR3 is CASSVGTSGSYEQYF. The CDR3 DNA reads TGCGCCAGCAGCGTTGGGACTAGCGGGAGTTACGAGCAGTACTTC. The chain links TRBV5-1 to TRBJ2-7; TRBD2 aligns across 14 bases. Germline lookup yields CDR1 SGHRS and CDR2 YFSETQ. This CDR3 has 15 amino acids. Trimming at V came to 4 bases and at J to 4 bases, leaving 4 bases not matched to a gene. The full variable domain, with the rest looked up from reference TRBV5-1 and TRBJ2-7, is KAGVTQTPRYLIKTRGQQVTLSCSPISGHRSVSWYQQTPGQGLQFLFEYFSETQRNKGNFPGRFSGRQFSNSRSEMNVSTLELGDSALYLCASSVGTSGSYEQYFGPGTRLTVT.

This clonotype has ten or more counts. The chain carries TRBV2 and TRBJ1-1; D perhaps matches TRBD1 (5 bases). The CDR3 has 13 amino acids. Trimming took 6 bases from V and 7 from J, leaving 15 bases between them. Per germline, CDR1 SNHLY and CDR2 FYNNEI. The CDR3 reads CASRHDERGEAFF. The CDR3, as DNA: TGTGCCAGCAGGCACGACGAGAGGGGTGAAGCTTTCTTT.

The chain recombines TRBV29-1 with TRBJ2-2; D uncertain. From germline, CDR1 is SQVTM and CDR2 ANQGSEA. Deletions cut 5 bases from V and 3 bases from J, with 7 bases between. The CDR3 is 12 amino acids. The CDR3 here is CSVPADTGELFF. As DNA, the CDR3 is TGCAGCGTTCCCGCGGACACCGGGGAGCTGTTTTTT.

The rearrangement joins TRBV20-1 to TRBJ2-7, with 12 bases matching TRBD2. The CDR3 extends over 15 amino acids. Germline-derived CDR1 and CDR2 are DFQATT and SNEGSKA (reference sequence). Germline trimming cut 4 bases from V and 5 bases from J; bases unmatched to any gene: 9. CDR3: CSATAWASGRDEQYF. The CDR3 coding sequence is TGCAGTGCTACAGCCTGGGCTAGCGGGAGGGACGAGCAGTACTTC.

The gene calls are TRBV29-1 and TRBJ2-1; D gene unclear. Germline V lookup: CDR1 SQVTM, CDR2 ANQGSEA. Between the trimmed V and J ends, which lost 4 bases and 7 bases, there was a span of 20 bases. The CDR3 is 15 residues long. In nucleotides, the CDR3 is TGCAGCGTTGTCAGGTTAGTTTTGGAAGGTAATGAGCAGTTCTTC. Its protein is CSVVRLVLEGNEQFF.

This chain connects TRBV10-3 to TRBJ2-1; D perhaps matches TRBD2 (6 bases). CDR1 is ENHRY, CDR2 SYGVKD, per germline. Trimming took 2 bases from V and 9 from J, leaving 14 bases between them. The CDR3 totals 14 residues. Here the CDR3 reads CAISEEGTWGEQFF. CDR3 DNA: TGTGCCATCAGTGAGGAAGGGACTTGGGGTGAGCAGTTCTTC.

The table lists this clonotype with many counts. This sequence joins TRBV20-1 and TRBJ2-1, with 7 bases identical to TRBD1. This CDR3 has 16 amino acids. V lost 0 bases to trimming and J lost 3 bases; unmatched junction nucleotides: 8. Germline lookup yields CDR1 DFQATT and CDR2 SNEGSKA (reference sequence). The CDR3 DNA is TGCAGTGCTAGAGATCTGGACAGGCGAATCTACAATGAGCAGTTCTTC. This codes for CSARDLDRRIYNEQFF.

This clonotype was observed at least ten times. The V call is TRBV29-1, the J call TRBJ2-1; 13 nucleotides align to TRBD2. The V segment lost 4 bases and the J segment 7 bases; nucleotides outside the gene matches: 10. The CDR3 is made up of 16 amino acids. Per the germline V gene, CDR1 is SQVTM and CDR2 is ANQGSEA. The CDR3 coding sequence is TGCAGCGTTGGGGATCCGGGACTAGCGGGAAGAAATGAGCAGTTCTTC. This sequence encodes CSVGDPGLAGRNEQFF.

This chain connects TRBV4-2 to TRBJ2-2; D may be TRBD1 (5 bases). Trimming stripped 0 bases from V and 4 bases from J, with 9 bases between. The CDR3 totals 15 residues. Per the germline V gene, CDR1 is LGHNA and CDR2 is YNFKEQ. The CDR3 sequence is CASSQDSGFTGELFF. The CDR3 DNA is TGTGCCAGCAGCCAAGATTCAGGGTTCACCGGGGAGCTGTTTTTT.

The chain has TRBV10-3 and TRBJ2-2; possible D gene TRBD2, 6 bases. V was cut by 11 bases and J by 6 bases, with 19 bases left in between. The CDR3 is 14 residues long. Germline values: CDR1 ENHRY, CDR2 SYGVKD. The CDR3 DNA follows: TGTGCCGCCAGAGGGGAGGCAGGGCCCGGGGAGCTGTTTTTT. Translation gives CAARGEAGPGELFF.

This clonotype was seen more than once but under ten times. The chain couples TRBV12-3 or TRBV12-4 to TRBJ2-1; D might be TRBD1 (6 bases). The CDR3 sequence is 16 residues long. Trimming removed 5 bases from V and 0 bases from J, with 14 bases in between. The CDR3 nucleotides read TGTGCCAGCAGTCTAACAGGGATTGGCTCCTACAATGAGCAGTTCTTC. Translation: CASSLTGIGSYNEQFF.

This clonotype has only a few counts. The gene calls are TRBV5-6 and TRBJ1-1; perhaps TRBD1 as D (5 bases). V lost 3 bases, J lost 5 bases, and 20 bases lay in between. The CDR3 runs to 16 residues. CDR1 and CDR2 (germline): SGHDT, YYEEEE. This chain's CDR3 is CASSWGETFPRTEAFF. CDR3 nucleotides: TGTGCCAGCAGCTGGGGGGAAACGTTCCCGCGGACTGAAGCTTTCTTT.

The chain couples TRBV27 to TRBJ2-7; 12 nucleotides line up with TRBD2. J gave up 6 bases and V 0 bases, and 6 bases lay outside the gene matches. Germline-derived CDR1 and CDR2 are MNHEY and SMNVEV (reference sequence). This CDR3 spans 16 amino acids. The CDR3 spells CASSLSWGLAGSEQYF. The CDR3 bases are TGTGCCAGCAGTTTATCGTGGGGACTAGCGGGTTCCGAGCAGTACTTC.

This clonotype was seen more than once but under ten times. This chain links TRBV3-1 with TRBJ2-7, with 13 bases that match TRBD2. V was pared by 3 bases and J by 1 base, with 9 bases of the junction left unmatched. Germline V gene data show CDR1 as LGHDT and CDR2 as YNNKEL (reference sequence). This CDR3 has 18 residues. In nucleotides, the CDR3 is TGTGCCAGCAGCCACGGACTAGCGGGAGTACGGGATTCCTACGAGCAGTACTTC. It codes for CASSHGLAGVRDSYEQYF.

The chain recombines TRBV29-1 with TRBJ2-7; 14 positions agree with TRBD2. Losses at the gene ends were 3 bases for V and 7 bases for J; bases not matched to a gene: 11. Germline V gene data show CDR1 as SQVTM and CDR2 as ANQGSEA. The CDR3 loop spans 16 amino acids. CDR3 loop: CSVEKGGLAGGGEQYF. The CDR3 DNA sequence: TGCAGCGTTGAGAAGGGCGGACTAGCGGGAGGAGGGGAGCAGTACTTC.

This clonotype turned up a few times. The chain joins TRBV27 to TRBJ2-6; D ambiguous. V lost 8 bases, J lost 5 bases, and 22 bases lay in between. Germline loops: CDR1 MNHEY, CDR2 SMNVEV (reference sequence). CDR3 size: 17 residues. The CDR3 spells CASGEQPSSLRANVLTF. Written as DNA, the CDR3 is TGTGCCAGCGGCGAACAGCCCTCTTCTCTGAGGGCCAACGTCCTGACTTTC.